This TCR beta chain was identified in a study of shared clonotypes between healthy human individuals. CDR1 and CDR2 from the germline V gene are MDHEN and SYDVKM. Trimming removed 6 bases at V and 7 bases at J, with 21 bases between. The CDR3 totals 15 residues. Around 30,000 T cell genomes, or 200 ng DNA, went into the sorted-subset replicate PCRs. Libraries were prepared by immunoSEQ multiplex PCR; TCRdb keeps only in-frame clonotypes and omits some of them. The sample consists of about 2.1 million clones, approximately 92% of them appearing once. CD8 cells regarded as naive lacked CD45RO, were positively chosen for CCR7, and omitted terminally differentiated effector memory CD45RA+ cells.

The sequence derives from a man younger than 30 in good health. Some clones in this sample may be carry-over from other donors' samples. The sequencing input was naive CD8+ T cells from PBMCs. V and J are TRBV28 and TRBJ1-1; D gene unclear. The CDR3 coding sequence is TGTGCCAGCAGACCTCTTTACGAGACGGGATATGAAGCTTTCTTT. Translation gives CASRPLYETGYEAFF.